What follows is one TCR beta chain and its context. What it binds is unknown. The data stem from a study of cytomegalovirus exposure and HLA in healthy donors. The PCR used 60 Vbeta and 13 Jbeta primers. The assay was immunoSEQ multiplex PCR, and TCRdb's table has in-frame clones only and misses some. The sample carries roughly 110,000 clones, about two thirds recorded once. General study points: Earlier results showed most TCR beta V segments being productive about 90% or about 30% of the time. It was likely that a cluster of highly shared sequence variants was a sequencing artifact.

Losses at the gene ends were 2 bases for V and 7 bases for J; bases not matched to a gene: 6. Germline CDR1 is SGHDN and CDR2 is FVKESK. CDR3 length: 16 residues. The origin of this receptor is a female donor in good health and CMV-seronegative. The V call is TRBV14, the J call TRBJ2-1; 12 bases line up with TRBD2. Specimen: PBMCs. The chain's CDR3 is CASSQRLAGVRNEQFF. The CDR3 bases are TGTGCCAGCAGCCAAAGACTAGCGGGAGTTCGGAATGAGCAGTTCTTC.